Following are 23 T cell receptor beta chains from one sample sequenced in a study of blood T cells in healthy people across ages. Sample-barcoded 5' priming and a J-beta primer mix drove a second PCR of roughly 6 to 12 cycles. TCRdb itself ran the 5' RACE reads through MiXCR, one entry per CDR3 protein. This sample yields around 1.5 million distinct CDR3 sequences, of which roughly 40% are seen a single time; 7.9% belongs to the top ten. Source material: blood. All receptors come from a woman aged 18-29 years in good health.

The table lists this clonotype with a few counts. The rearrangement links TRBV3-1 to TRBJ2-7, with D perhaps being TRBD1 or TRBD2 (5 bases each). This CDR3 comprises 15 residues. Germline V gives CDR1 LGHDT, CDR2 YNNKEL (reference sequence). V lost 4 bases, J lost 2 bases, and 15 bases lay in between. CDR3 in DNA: TGTGCCAGCAGCCCTGCCGGGGCGGCTACCTACGAGCAGTACTTC. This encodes CASSPAGAATYEQYF.

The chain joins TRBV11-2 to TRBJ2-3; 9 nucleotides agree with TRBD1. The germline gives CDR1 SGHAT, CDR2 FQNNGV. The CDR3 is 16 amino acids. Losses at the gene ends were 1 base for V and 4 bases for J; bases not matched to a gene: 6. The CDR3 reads CASSLVLGQGSDTQYF. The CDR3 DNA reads TGTGCCAGCAGCTTAGTTCTGGGACAGGGCTCAGATACGCAGTATTTT.

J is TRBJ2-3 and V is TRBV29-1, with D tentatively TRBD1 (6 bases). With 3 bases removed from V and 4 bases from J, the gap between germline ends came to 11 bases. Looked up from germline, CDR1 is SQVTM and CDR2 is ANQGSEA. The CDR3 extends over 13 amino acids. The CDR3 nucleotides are TGCAGCGTTGACCGTCCAGGGGCAGATACGCAGTATTTT. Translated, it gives CSVDRPGADTQYF.

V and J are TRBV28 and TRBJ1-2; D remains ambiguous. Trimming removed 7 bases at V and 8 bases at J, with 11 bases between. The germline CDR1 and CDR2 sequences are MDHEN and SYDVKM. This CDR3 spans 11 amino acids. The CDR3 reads CASTTNRGYTF. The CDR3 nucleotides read TGTGCCAGCACCACGAATCGGGGCTACACCTTC.

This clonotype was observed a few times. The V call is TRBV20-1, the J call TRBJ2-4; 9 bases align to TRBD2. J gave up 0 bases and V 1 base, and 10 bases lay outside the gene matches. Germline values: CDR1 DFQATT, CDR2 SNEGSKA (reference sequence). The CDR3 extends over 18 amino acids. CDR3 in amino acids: CSARGLVAGDLAKNIQYF. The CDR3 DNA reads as TGCAGTGCTAGAGGTTTAGTAGCGGGAGACCTAGCCAAAAACATTCAGTACTTC.

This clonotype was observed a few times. CDR3 nucleotide sequence: TGCAGTGCTAGAGATGGGGTGACGAGCAATCAGCCCCAGCATTTT. Its translation: CSARDGVTSNQPQHF. The V and J genes are TRBV20-1 and TRBJ1-5; D ambiguous. Trimming removed 0 bases from V and 1 base from J, with 10 bases in between. The CDR3 runs 15 residues. Germline CDR1 DFQATT, CDR2 SNEGSKA (reference sequence).

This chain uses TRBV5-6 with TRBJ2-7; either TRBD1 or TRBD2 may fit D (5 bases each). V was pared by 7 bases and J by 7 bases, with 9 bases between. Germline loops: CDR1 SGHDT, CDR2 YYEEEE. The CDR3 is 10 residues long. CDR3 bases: TGTGCCAGCGGGACGGATGAGCAGTACTTC. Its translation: CASGTDEQYF.

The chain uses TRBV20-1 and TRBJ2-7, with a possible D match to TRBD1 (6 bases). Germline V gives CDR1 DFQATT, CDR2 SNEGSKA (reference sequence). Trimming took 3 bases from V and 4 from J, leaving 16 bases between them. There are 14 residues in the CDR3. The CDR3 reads CSARRGGDVYEQYF. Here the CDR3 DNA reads TGCAGTGCTAGGCGAGGGGGTGACGTTTACGAGCAGTACTTC.

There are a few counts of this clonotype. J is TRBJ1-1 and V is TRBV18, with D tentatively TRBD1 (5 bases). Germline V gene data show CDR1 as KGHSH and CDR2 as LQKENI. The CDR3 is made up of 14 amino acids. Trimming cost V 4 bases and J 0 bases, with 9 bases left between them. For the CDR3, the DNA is TGTGCCAGCTCACACGACAGATTGAACACTGAAGCTTTCTTT. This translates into CASSHDRLNTEAFF.

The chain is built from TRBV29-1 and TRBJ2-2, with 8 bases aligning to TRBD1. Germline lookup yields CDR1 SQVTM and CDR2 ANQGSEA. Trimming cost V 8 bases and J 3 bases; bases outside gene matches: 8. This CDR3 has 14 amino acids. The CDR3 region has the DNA TGCAGCTTCTTGGACAGGGAACACACCGGGGAGCTGTTTTTT. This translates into CSFLDREHTGELFF.

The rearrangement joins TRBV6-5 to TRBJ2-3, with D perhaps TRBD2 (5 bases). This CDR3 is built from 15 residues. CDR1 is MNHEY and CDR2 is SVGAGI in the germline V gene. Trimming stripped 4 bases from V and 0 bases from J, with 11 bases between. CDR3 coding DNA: TGTGCCAGCAGTTCCCCCCCGGGGAGCACAGATACGCAGTATTTT. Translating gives CASSSPPGSTDTQYF.

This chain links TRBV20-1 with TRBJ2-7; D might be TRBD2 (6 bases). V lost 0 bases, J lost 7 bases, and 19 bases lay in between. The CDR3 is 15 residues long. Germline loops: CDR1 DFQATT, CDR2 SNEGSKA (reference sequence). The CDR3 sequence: CSARDELAVYNEQYF. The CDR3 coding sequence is TGCAGTGCTAGAGATGAACTAGCTGTCTACAATGAGCAGTACTTC.

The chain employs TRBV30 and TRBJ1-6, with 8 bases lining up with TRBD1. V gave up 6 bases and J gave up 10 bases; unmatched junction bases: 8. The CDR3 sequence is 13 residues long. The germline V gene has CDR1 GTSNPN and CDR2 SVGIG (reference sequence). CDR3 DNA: TGTGCCTGTTCCGGACAGGGTAACTCACCCCTCCACTTT. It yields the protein CACSGQGNSPLHF.

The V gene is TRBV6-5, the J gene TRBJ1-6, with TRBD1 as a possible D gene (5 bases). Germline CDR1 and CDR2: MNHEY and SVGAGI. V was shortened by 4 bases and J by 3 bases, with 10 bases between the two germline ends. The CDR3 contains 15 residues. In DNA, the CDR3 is TGTGCCAGCAGTTCTCGACAGATCTATAATTCACCCCTCCACTTT. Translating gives CASSSRQIYNSPLHF.

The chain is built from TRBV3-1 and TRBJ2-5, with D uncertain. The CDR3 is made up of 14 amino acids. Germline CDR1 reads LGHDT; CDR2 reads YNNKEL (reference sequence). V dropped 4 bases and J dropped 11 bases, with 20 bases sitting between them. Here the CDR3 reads CASSPYRNDNEQYF. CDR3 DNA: TGTGCCAGCAGCCCGTACCGTAACGACAATGAGCAGTACTTC.

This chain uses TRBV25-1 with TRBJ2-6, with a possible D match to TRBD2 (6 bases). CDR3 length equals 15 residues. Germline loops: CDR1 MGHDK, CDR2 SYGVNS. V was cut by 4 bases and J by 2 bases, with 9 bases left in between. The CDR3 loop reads CASSGPGAGANVLTF. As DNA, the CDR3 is TGTGCCAGCAGTGGGCCGGGGGCTGGGGCCAACGTCCTGACTTTC.

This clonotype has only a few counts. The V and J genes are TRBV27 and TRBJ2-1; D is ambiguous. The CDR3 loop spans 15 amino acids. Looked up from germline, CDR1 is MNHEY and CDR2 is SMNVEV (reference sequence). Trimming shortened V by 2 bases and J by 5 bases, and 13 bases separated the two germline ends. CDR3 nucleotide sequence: TGTGCCAGCAGTTTAAGGTCGCAGGTCCACAATGAGCAGTTCTTC. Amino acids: CASSLRSQVHNEQFF.

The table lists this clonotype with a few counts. CDR3 loop: CASTTDLNTEAFF. The CDR3 nucleotides are TGTGCCAGCACGACGGATCTGAACACTGAAGCTTTCTTT. The chain employs TRBV2 and TRBJ1-1; D unresolved. CDR1 is SNHLY and CDR2 is FYNNEI in the germline V gene. The V and J ends lost 7 bases and 0 bases respectively, with 9 bases between them. The CDR3 is made up of 13 amino acids.

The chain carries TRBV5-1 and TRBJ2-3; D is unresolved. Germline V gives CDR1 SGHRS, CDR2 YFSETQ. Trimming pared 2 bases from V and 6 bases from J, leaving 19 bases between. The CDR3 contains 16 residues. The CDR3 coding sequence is TGCGCCAGCAGCTTAGTACCGCACCCGACTGTGGATACGCAGTATTTT. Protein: CASSLVPHPTVDTQYF.

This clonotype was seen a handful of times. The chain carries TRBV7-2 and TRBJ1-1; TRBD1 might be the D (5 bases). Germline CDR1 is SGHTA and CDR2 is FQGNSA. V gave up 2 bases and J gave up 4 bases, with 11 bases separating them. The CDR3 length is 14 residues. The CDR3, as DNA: TGTGCCAGCAGCTTAACCAGGGTAGGCACTGAAGCTTTCTTT. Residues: CASSLTRVGTEAFF.

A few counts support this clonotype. CDR3 protein: CSATWVGNEQFF. The CDR3 DNA reads TGCAGTGCCACCTGGGTCGGCAATGAGCAGTTCTTC. The J gene is TRBJ2-1, the V gene TRBV20-1; no clear D. V was trimmed by 6 bases and J by 6 bases, leaving 12 bases between them. The CDR3 contains 12 residues. Germline V gives CDR1 DFQATT, CDR2 SNEGSKA (reference sequence).

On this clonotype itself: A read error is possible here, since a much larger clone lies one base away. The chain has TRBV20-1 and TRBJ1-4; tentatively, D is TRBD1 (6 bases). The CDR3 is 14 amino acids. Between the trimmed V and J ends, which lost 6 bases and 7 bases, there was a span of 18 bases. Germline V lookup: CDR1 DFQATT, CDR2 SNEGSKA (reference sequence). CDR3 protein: CSAPAGPRGEKLFF. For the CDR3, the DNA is TGCAGTGCGCCGGCAGGGCCCAGGGGTGAAAAACTGTTTTTT.

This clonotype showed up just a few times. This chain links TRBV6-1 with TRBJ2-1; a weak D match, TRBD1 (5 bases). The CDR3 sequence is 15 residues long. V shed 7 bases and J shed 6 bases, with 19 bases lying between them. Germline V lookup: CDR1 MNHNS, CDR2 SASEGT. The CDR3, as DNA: TGTGCCAGCATCTTCCGGGTGAGCCAGGGCAATGAGCAGTTCTTC. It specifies CASIFRVSQGNEQFF.